The source of this T cell receptor (beta chain) is a study of blood T cell repertoires in COVID-19. At the level of the study: Both acute and convalescent COVID-19 samples were obtained from the United States, Italy and Spain.

Sequencing was performed with immunoSEQ multiplex PCR; in TCRdb, only in-frame clones are kept and a portion is missing. The repertoire consists of more than 85,000 clones, with about nine tenths occurring once and the leading ten covering 4.2%. This CDR3 contains 13 residues. The germline V gene encodes CDR1 GTSNPN and CDR2 SVGIG (reference sequence). V lost 3 bases to trimming and J lost 3 bases, with 11 bases between them. The sequence was collected from a man between 18 and 29 years old with acute or convalescent COVID-19. Sequencing was performed on peripheral blood. The V and J genes are TRBV30 and TRBJ1-2, with D perhaps matching TRBD1 (5 bases). The CDR3 nucleotides are TGTGCCTGGAGCGTCGACAGTGACTATGGCTACACCTTC. Protein sequence: CAWSVDSDYGYTF.